These T cell receptor beta chains were read from a single sample in a study of blood T cell repertoires in COVID-19. Clones were sequenced by immunoSEQ multiplex PCR, and TCRdb holds only the in-frame ones, with some missing. The sample records roughly 100,000 clones, 84% being singletons. The sequenced material came from peripheral blood. The receptors were sampled from a woman aged 55-69 years with acute or convalescent COVID-19. Both conserved end residues are part of each CDR3. The D gene is left open where the match is weak.

CDR3 protein: CASSVDAAQPQHF
V gene: TRBV5-1
D gene: NA

CDR3 protein: CASSLVTEISGNTIYF
V gene: TRBV27
D gene: NA

CDR3 protein: CASSISQGDRSPLHF
V gene: TRBV6-5
D gene: TRBD1

CDR3 protein: CASGRRQPNTGELFF
V gene: TRBV5-6
D gene: NA

CDR3 protein: CASSPEGGVAVRTLFF
V gene: TRBV19
D gene: NA

CDR3 protein: CASTGYQETQYF
V gene: TRBV3-1/TRBV3-2
D gene: NA

CDR3 protein: CASSESDREVRPPYEQYF
V gene: TRBV6-1
D gene: NA

CDR3 protein: CASGLGLGNTIYF
V gene: TRBV12-5
D gene: NA

CDR3 protein: CASSSTRIYGYTF
V gene: TRBV5-1
D gene: NA

CDR3 protein: CASSLEGVGETQYF
V gene: TRBV5-1
D gene: NA

CDR3 protein: CASGRQGADQETQYF
V gene: TRBV6-5
D gene: TRBD1

CDR3 protein: CASSSGQGEGGTQYF
V gene: TRBV5-1
D gene: TRBD1

CDR3 protein: CASSVGGQSYEQYF
V gene: TRBV9
D gene: NA

CDR3 protein: CASRPGNSNYGYTF
V gene: TRBV5-1
D gene: NA

CDR3 protein: CASSLAPGAIYEQYF
V gene: TRBV5-8
D gene: NA

CDR3 protein: CAISSDNEQFF
V gene: TRBV10-3
D gene: NA

CDR3 protein: CSVGWVRGDQETQYF
V gene: TRBV29-1
D gene: NA

CDR3 protein: CASRSGTTSSYNEQFF
V gene: TRBV27
D gene: TRBD2

CDR3 protein: CASSVWANQPQHF
V gene: TRBV2
D gene: NA

CDR3 protein: CASSPTSGGYYEQYF
V gene: TRBV7-9
D gene: TRBD2

CDR3 protein: CASSVSILAGDTQYF
V gene: TRBV2
D gene: TRBD2

CDR3 protein: CATPAQYRETQYF
V gene: TRBV27
D gene: NA

CDR3 protein: CASSADRFREAFF
V gene: TRBV5-4
D gene: TRBD1

CDR3 protein: CASSQRQGGDSPLHF
V gene: TRBV14
D gene: NA

CDR3 protein: CSASIPLAGAGETQYF
V gene: TRBV20-1
D gene: NA